This section outlines one T cell receptor (beta chain) sequence together with its context. Germline values: CDR1 SGHNT, CDR2 YENEEA. This CDR3 comprises 14 residues. With V trimmed by 5 bases and J by 4 bases, 7 bases remained unmatched. Source study methods: Amplified reference gene primers provided the basis for estimating nucleated cell counts. Assay used: immunoSEQ multiplex PCR; TCRdb lists only in-frame clones, some missing. V and J calls and clone size are as listed in that table; D and trimming were resolved from the DNA. Of some 64,000 clones in the sample, about 88% were seen once. This sample was taken from a study of blood T cell repertoires in COVID-19. Study-wide background: COVID-19 samples from acute and convalescent phases originated in the United States, Italy and Spain.

Specimen: peripheral blood. The clonotype comes from a man aged 65-85 years with acute or convalescent COVID-19. The rearrangement joins TRBV11-3 to TRBJ2-5; TRBD1 aligns across 7 bases. CDR3 coding DNA: TGTGCCAGCAGCCTCGGACAGGATGGAGAGACCCAGTACTTC. Translation: CASSLGQDGETQYF.